This T cell receptor (beta chain) was retrieved from a study of beta chain features in type 1 diabetes. Study-level findings and limits: Moderate yet significant TCRB CDR3 shortening was seen in Type 1 diabetes patients in all four CD4+ subsets. Comparison showed that naive, central memory and Treg TCRB repertoires appeared more similar among patients than among healthy donors.

Stem cell-like memory, regulatory, central memory and naive CD4+ cells were sorted via CD45RO/CCR7/CD25/CD127/CD95/CD27. The V gene lost 7 bases and the J gene lost 7 bases, with 17 bases spanning the gap. The CDR3 consists of 14 residues. Germline CDR1 is SNHLY and CDR2 is FYNNEI. The entirety of the isolated RNA underwent reverse transcription, so expressed TCRB transcripts were sequenced. Assay used: immunoSEQ multiplex PCR; TCRdb lists only in-frame clones, some missing. The repertoire holds some 160,000 clones, around 9.7% seen once, with about 0.7% in the top ten. In this sample, this clone turned up a few times. The antigen is unknown.

The sequenced material came from central memory CD4+ T cells from blood. This receptor was obtained from a woman aged 25 to 45 with type 1 diabetes. The chain couples TRBV2 to TRBJ2-1; the D gene is possibly TRBD2 (5 bases). Here the CDR3 reads CASTGQSRGNEQFF. CDR3 nucleotides: TGTGCCAGCACCGGCCAATCCCGGGGTAATGAGCAGTTCTTC.